This TCR beta chain stems from a study of blood T cell repertoires in COVID-19. Looking at the study overall: Samples of COVID-19 (acute and convalescent) were obtained from the United States, Italy and Spain.

Original data processing: Reference gene primer amplification in the assay estimated nucleated cell counts. Generated by immunoSEQ multiplex PCR, the TCRdb table keeps only in-frame clones and is missing some. The V and J calls and clone size are taken from that table; D and trimming were inferred from the DNA. The sample lists a few hundred thousand clones; about 87% were seen once. Trimming at V came to 4 bases and at J to 4 bases, leaving 3 bases not matched to a gene. The CDR3 runs to 14 residues. Germline V gene data show CDR1 as SGHRS and CDR2 as YFSETQ. Sequenced material: peripheral blood. This clonotype was obtained from a human donor in a cohort sampled during active COVID-19. This sequence joins TRBV5-1 and TRBJ2-7; 12 nucleotides agree with TRBD2. CDR3 coding DNA: TGCGCCAGCAGCCAAGGACTAGCGGGGTACGAGCAGTACTTC. As protein: CASSQGLAGYEQYF.